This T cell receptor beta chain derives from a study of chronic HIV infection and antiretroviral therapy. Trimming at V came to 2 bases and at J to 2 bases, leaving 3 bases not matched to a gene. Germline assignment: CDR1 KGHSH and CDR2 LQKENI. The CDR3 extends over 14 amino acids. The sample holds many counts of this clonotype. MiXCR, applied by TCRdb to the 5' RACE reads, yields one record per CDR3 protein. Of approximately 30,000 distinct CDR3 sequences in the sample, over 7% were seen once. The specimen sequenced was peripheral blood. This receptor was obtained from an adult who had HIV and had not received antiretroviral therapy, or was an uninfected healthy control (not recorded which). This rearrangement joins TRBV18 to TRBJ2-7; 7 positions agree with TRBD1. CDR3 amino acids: CASSPGQEPYEQYF. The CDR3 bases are TGTGCCAGCTCACCAGGACAGGAACCCTACGAGCAGTACTTC.